The present TCR beta chain was sequenced within a study of shared clonotypes between healthy human individuals. This clone is a singleton in its sample. Germline-derived CDR1 and CDR2 are SGHTA and FQGNSA. V gave up 4 bases and J gave up 3 bases; unmatched junction bases: 4. The CDR3 consists of 14 residues. This table comes from immunoSEQ multiplex PCR, and its TCRdb copy is limited to in-frame clones, with some not included. The repertoire holds fewer than 2.5 million clones, with over 85% as singletons. V usage is TRBV7-2 and J usage is TRBJ2-7, with 9 bases matching TRBD1. The receptor was isolated from a young man in good health. Some clones in this sample may be carry-over from other donors' samples. Sequencing used naive CD4+ T cells from PBMCs. Sample subset: CD45RA+ positively selected. The CDR3 DNA reads TGTGCCAGCAGCTGGCCGGGACAGGGCTACGAGCAGTACTTC. Translated, it gives CASSWPGQGYEQYF.